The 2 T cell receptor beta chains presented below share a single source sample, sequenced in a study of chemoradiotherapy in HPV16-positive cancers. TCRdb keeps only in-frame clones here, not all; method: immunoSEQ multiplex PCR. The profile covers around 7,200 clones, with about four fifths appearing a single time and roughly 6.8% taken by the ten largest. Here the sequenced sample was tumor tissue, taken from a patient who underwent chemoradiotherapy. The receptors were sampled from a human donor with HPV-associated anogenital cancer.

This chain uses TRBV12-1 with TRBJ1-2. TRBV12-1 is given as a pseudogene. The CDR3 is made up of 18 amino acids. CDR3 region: CASSFGSGPSAGNYGYTF. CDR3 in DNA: TGTGCCAGCAGCTTTGGATCGGGGCCTTCAGCCGGCAACTATGGCTACACCTTC.

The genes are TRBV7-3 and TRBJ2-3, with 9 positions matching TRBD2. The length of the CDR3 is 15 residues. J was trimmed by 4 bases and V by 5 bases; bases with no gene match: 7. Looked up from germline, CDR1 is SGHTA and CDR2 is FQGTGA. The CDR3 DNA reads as TGTGCCAGCAGCGCAGGCGGGGGGGCAGCAGATACGCAGTATTTT. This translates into CASSAGGGAADTQYF.